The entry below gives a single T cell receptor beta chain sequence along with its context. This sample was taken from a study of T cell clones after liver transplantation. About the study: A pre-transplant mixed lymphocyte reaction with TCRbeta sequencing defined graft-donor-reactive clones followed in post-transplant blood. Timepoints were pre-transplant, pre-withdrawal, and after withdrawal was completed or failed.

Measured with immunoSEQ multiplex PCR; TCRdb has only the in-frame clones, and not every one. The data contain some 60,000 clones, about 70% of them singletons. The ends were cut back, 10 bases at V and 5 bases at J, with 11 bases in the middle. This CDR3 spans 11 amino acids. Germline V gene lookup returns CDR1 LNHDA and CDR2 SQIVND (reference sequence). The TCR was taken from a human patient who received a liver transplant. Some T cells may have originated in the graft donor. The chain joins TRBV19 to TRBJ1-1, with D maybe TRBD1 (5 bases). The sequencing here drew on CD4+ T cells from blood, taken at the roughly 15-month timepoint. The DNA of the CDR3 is TGTGCCACCCAGGGTTATACTGAAGCTTTCTTT. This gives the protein CATQGYTEAFF.